These T cell receptor beta chains were read from a single sample in a study of early T cells in non-severe SARS-CoV-2 infection. TCRdb called the 5' RACE reads again in MiXCR, with one record for every CDR3 protein. The sample records about 25,000 distinct CDR3 sequences, 3.5% to 5.5% being singletons. Sequencing input: whole blood. The receptors here all came from an adult who was a healthcare worker with PCR-confirmed SARS-CoV-2 infection or an uninfected control (not recorded which). Each CDR3 is given with its conserved first and last residue. The D gene is left open where the match is weak. Rows give clone size only sometimes, using once, few, many, or a class for an expanded clone.

many	NA	TRBV21-1	TRBJ1-6	TGTGCCAGCAGCGTACCAAGGTGTCCCCTAGGTTCACCCCTCCACTTT	CASSVPRCPLGSPLHF
many	NA	TRBV6-1	TRBJ2-3	TGTGCCAGCAGTGGGGTGTACACAGATACGCAGTATTTT	CASSGVYTDTQYF
many	NA	TRBV6-2/TRBV6-3	TRBJ2-7	TGTGCCAGCAGCCTCGGTGGTGCTACCTACGAGCAGTACTTC	CASSLGGATYEQYF
many	NA	TRBV4-1	TRBJ2-7	TGCGCCAGCAGCCAGATCTGGTCGGAATCCTACGAGCAGTACTTC	CASSQIWSESYEQYF
few	NA	TRBV3-2	TRBJ2-3	TGTGCCAGCAGCCAAGAGGGAGCGGGAGGAATGACAGATACGCAGTATTTT	CASSQEGAGGMTDTQYF
many	NA	TRBV5-1	TRBJ1-2	TGCGCCAGCAGTTCCCGGGCCCAGACTAACTATGGCTACACCTTC	CASSSRAQTNYGYTF
NA	NA	TRBV7-2	TRBJ2-7	TGTGCCAGCAGCCCTCACTACAGTGCCTACGAGCAGTACTTC	CASSPHYSAYEQYF
NA	NA	TRBV28	TRBJ1-1	TGTGCCAGCAGTTCGGGATCTACTGAAGCTTTCTTT	CASSSGSTEAFF
many	TRBD2	TRBV28	TRBJ2-3	TGTGCCACCGAACCGCGGACTAGCGGGAGGGCCGGTGCAGATACGCAGTATTTT	CATEPRTSGRAGADTQYF
many	TRBD1	TRBV19	TRBJ1-5	TGTGCCAGTAGTACAACTTGGGACAGGGGGGATCAGCCCCAGCATTTT	CASSTTWDRGDQPQHF
NA	NA	TRBV27	TRBJ1-2	TGTGCCAGCAGTATTCAACACAGGGACTATAACTATGGCTACACCTTC	CASSIQHRDYNYGYTF
few	TRBD1	TRBV6-2/TRBV6-3	TRBJ1-5	TGTGCCAGCAGGACGATACCTTATCCCGGGACAGAAGGCAATCAGCCCCAGCATTTT	CASRTIPYPGTEGNQPQHF
many	NA	TRBV28	TRBJ2-7	TGTGCCAGCAGTTCCTTCAGGGTCCCCTCCTACGAGCAGTACTTC	CASSSFRVPSYEQYF
many	NA	TRBV7-9	TRBJ1-6	TGTGCCACTCGCGAAGGGAATTCACCCCTCCACTTT	CATREGNSPLHF
many	TRBD1	TRBV24-1	TRBJ2-5	TGTGCCACCAGTGATCCCGGACAGGGAGGAGAGACCCAGTACTTC	CATSDPGQGGETQYF
many	NA	TRBV28	TRBJ2-3	TGTGGGACCGACAGGGAGGGGGGGCACCACACAGATACGCAGTATTTT	CGTDREGGHHTDTQYF
many	NA	TRBV12-3/TRBV12-4	TRBJ2-3	TGTGCCAGCAGGGGCCTGAGGGTAACGCAGTATTTT	CASRGLRVTQYF
many	NA	TRBV19	TRBJ1-5	TGTGCCAGTAGTTACTCAGAAGTCAATCAGCCCCAGCATTTT	CASSYSEVNQPQHF
NA	TRBD2	TRBV7-9	TRBJ2-7	TGTGCCAGCAGCGATCGCGGCGGGGGATCCTACGAGCAGTACTTC	CASSDRGGGSYEQYF
many	NA	TRBV5-1	TRBJ2-7	TGCGCCAGCAGCTTGGGGCGGCGCGGATCCTACGAGCAGTACTTC	CASSLGRRGSYEQYF
many	TRBD1	TRBV27	TRBJ2-1	TGTGCCAGCTCGACCAGGGGGAATGAGCAGTTCTTC	CASSTRGNEQFF
many	TRBD1	TRBV27	TRBJ2-1	TGTGCCAGCAGTTTATCAGGGACAGCGTACAATGAGCAGTTCTTC	CASSLSGTAYNEQFF
NA	NA	TRBV7-8	TRBJ2-2	TGTGCCAGCAGCTTAATGAGGGCTAACACCGGGGAGCTGTTTTTT	CASSLMRANTGELFF
NA	TRBD1	TRBV14	TRBJ2-1	TGTGCCAGCAGCATGCCCCGGGACAGGGCTGTGTTCTTC	CASSMPRDRAVFF
NA	NA	TRBV28	TRBJ2-1	TGTGCCAGCAGTTTTGACTTCCCCGGTAGTGAGCAGTTCTTC	CASSFDFPGSEQFF
many	NA	TRBV18	TRBJ1-5	TGTGCCAGCTCACCGGGGAGCAATCAGCCCCAGCATTTT	CASSPGSNQPQHF
many	NA	TRBV14	TRBJ1-6	TGTGCCAGCAGCCAAGTCGCTAATTCACCCCTCCACTTT	CASSQVANSPLHF
NA	NA	TRBV20-1	TRBJ2-3	TGCAGTGCGCCGCTAGGGACAGATACGCAGTATTTT	CSAPLGTDTQYF
many	TRBD2	TRBV28	TRBJ2-1	TGTGCCAGCAGAAGATCCGCGGGAGTCTTTTCGTTCTTC	CASRRSAGVFSFF
many	TRBD2	TRBV2	TRBJ2-1	TGTGCCAGCAGACCTACTAGCGGGAGTTCCAATGAGCAGTTCTTC	CASRPTSGSSNEQFF
many	NA	TRBV19	TRBJ1-1	TGTGCCAGTAGTACCGGGACATGGAACACTGAAGCTTTCTTT	CASSTGTWNTEAFF
NA	NA	TRBV7-2	TRBJ2-1	TGTGCCAGCAGCTTAATTGTGGGTAACAATGAGCAGTTCTTC	CASSLIVGNNEQFF
many	NA	TRBV2	TRBJ2-7	TGTGCCATTCCGACTGGCCGTCTGGACGAGCAGTACTTC	CAIPTGRLDEQYF
many	NA	TRBV12-5	TRBJ2-1	TGTGCTAGTGCTATATACAATGAGCAGTTCTTC	CASAIYNEQFF
many	NA	TRBV29-1	TRBJ1-1	TGCAGCGTTAATGGTCGGATGAACACTGAAGCTTTCTTT	CSVNGRMNTEAFF
many	NA	TRBV20-1	TRBJ1-1	TGCAGTGCTAGAGATTCGAGTGGGTTTTTCGGTGGAGCTTTCTTT	CSARDSSGFFGGAFF
many	NA	TRBV4-3	TRBJ2-7	TGCGCCAGCAGCCAAGATCGGCTTAATGTAGGGGGGACCTACGAGCAGTACTTC	CASSQDRLNVGGTYEQYF
NA	NA	TRBV29-1	TRBJ1-1	TGCAGCGTTACCGACAGCTACACTGAAGCTTTCTTT	CSVTDSYTEAFF
many	NA	TRBV6-6	TRBJ1-1	TGTGCCAGCAGTTACCCCTCTTCGAACACTGAAGCTTTCTTT	CASSYPSSNTEAFF
many	TRBD1	TRBV12-3/TRBV12-4	TRBJ1-1	TGTGCCAGCAATTACAGGGGGCGATTATCTGAAGCTTTCTTT	CASNYRGRLSEAFF
many	NA	TRBV2	TRBJ1-4	TGTGCCAGCGGCCTGGTTCAAGAAAAACTGTTTTTT	CASGLVQEKLFF